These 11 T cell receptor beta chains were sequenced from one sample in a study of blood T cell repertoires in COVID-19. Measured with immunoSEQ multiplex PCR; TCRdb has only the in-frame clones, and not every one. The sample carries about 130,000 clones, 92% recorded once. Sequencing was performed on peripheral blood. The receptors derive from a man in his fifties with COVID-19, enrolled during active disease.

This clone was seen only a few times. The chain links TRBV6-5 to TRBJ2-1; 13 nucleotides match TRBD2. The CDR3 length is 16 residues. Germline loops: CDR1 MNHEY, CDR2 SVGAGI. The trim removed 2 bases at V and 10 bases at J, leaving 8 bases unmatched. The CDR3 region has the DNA TGTGCCAGCAGTTACACGGGACTAGCGGGATGGCGCGAGCAGTTCTTC. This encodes CASSYTGLAGWREQFF.

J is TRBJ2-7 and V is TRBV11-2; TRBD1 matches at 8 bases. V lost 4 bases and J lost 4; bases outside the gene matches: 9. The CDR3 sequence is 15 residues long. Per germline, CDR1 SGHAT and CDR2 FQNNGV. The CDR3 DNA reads TGTGCCAGCAGCTACACGACCGGGACAGGTTACGAGCAGTACTTC. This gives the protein CASSYTTGTGYEQYF.

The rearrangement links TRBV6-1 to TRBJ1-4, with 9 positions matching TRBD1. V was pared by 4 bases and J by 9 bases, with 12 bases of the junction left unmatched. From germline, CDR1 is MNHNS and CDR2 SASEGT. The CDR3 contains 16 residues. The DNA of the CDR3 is TGTGCCAGCAGTGCTCTTCCGGGACAGGGAACGAAAAAACTGTTTTTT. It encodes CASSALPGQGTKKLFF.

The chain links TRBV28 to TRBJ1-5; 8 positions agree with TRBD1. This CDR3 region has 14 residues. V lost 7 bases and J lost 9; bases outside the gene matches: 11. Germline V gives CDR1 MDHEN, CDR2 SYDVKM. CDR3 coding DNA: TGTGCCAGCATCATCGACAGGGGCTCGGGGCCCCAGCATTTT. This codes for CASIIDRGSGPQHF.

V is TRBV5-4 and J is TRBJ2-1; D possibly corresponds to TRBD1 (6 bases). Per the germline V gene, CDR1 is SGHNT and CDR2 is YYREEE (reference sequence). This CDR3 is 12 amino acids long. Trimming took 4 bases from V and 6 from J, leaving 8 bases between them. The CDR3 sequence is CASSPDSNEQFF. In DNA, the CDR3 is TGTGCCAGCAGCCCGGACAGCAATGAGCAGTTCTTC.

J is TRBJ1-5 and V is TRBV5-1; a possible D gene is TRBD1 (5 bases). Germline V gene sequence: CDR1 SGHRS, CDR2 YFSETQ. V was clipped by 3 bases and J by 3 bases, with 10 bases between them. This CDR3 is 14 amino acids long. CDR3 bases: TGCGCCAGCAGCTCAGGAGGGGCCAATCAGCCCCAGCATTTT. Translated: CASSSGGANQPQHF.

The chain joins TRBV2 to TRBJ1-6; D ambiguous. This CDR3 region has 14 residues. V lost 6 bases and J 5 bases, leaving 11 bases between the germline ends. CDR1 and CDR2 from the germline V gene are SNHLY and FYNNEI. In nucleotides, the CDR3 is TGTGCCAGCAGGGGAGACGTCGATAATTCACCCCTCCACTTT. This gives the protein CASRGDVDNSPLHF.

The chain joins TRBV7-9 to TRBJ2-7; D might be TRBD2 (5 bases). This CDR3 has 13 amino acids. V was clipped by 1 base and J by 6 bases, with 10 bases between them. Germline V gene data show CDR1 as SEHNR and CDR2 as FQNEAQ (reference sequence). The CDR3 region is CASSLERLSEQYF. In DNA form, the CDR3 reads TGTGCCAGCAGCTTAGAGCGGCTTAGCGAGCAGTACTTC.

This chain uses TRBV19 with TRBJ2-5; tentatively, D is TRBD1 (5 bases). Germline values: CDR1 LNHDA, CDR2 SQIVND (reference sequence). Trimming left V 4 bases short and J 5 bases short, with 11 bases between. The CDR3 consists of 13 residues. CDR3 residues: CASSTTSGETQYF. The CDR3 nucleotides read TGTGCCAGTAGTACCACATCAGGGGAGACCCAGTACTTC.

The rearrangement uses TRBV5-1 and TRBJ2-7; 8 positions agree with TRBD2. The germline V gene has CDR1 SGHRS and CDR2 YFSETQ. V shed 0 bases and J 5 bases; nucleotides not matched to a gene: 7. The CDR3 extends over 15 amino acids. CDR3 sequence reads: CASSLESGSKDEQYF. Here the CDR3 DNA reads TGCGCCAGCAGCTTGGAGAGCGGGAGTAAGGACGAGCAGTACTTC. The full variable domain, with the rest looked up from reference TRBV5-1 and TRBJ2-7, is KAGVTQTPRYLIKTRGQQVTLSCSPISGHRSVSWYQQTPGQGLQFLFEYFSETQRNKGNFPGRFSGRQFSNSRSEMNVSTLELGDSALYLCASSLESGSKDEQYFGPGTRLTVT.

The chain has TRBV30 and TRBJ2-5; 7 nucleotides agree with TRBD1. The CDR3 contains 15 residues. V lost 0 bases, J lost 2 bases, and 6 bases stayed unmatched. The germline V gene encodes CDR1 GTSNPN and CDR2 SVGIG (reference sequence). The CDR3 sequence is CAWSVRPDRQETQYF. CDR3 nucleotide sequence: TGTGCCTGGAGTGTACGTCCGGACAGGCAAGAGACCCAGTACTTC.